The clone carrying this T cell receptor (beta chain) was seen only a few times. Its antigen is unknown. Germline lookup yields CDR1 MDHEN and CDR2 SYDVKM. The CDR3 runs to 13 residues. Germline trimming cut 10 bases from V and 4 bases from J; bases unmatched to any gene: 9. Investigators reverse transcribed all isolated RNA, so they sequenced expressed TCRB transcripts. Some clones are missing from TCRdb's copy, which holds only in-frame ones; the method was immunoSEQ multiplex PCR. The sample includes about 360,000 clones, roughly 12% seen only once; the top ten take approximately 0.015%. This entry comes from a study of beta chain features in type 1 diabetes. Study as a whole: Healthy donors and patients had similar age, gender and cell yields. Sorted cells examined across all samples numbered some 98 million.

Study results and caveats: TCRB CDR3s from Type 1 diabetes patients were moderately but significantly shorter in all four CD4+ subsets. Healthy donors had naive, central memory and Treg TCRB repertoires that appeared less similar than those seen among patients.

Specimen: naive CD4+ T cells from blood. The TCR originated in a man aged 18 to 29 in good health. The chain is built from TRBV28 and TRBJ2-7; 8 nucleotides line up with TRBD1. In DNA, the CDR3 is TGTGCCACCACGGGACAGGTGCTGTACGAGCAGTACTTC. Amino acid sequence: CATTGQVLYEQYF.